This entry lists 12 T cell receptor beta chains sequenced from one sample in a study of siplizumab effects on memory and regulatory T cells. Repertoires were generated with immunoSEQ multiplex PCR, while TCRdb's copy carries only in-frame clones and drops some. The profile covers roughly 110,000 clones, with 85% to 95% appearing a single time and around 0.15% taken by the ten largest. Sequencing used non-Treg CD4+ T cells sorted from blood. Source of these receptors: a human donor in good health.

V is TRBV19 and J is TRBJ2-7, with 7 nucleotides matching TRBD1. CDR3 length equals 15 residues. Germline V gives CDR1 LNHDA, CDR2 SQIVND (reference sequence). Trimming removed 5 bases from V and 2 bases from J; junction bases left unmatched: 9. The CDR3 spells CASSAPGQSTYEQYF. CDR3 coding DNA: TGTGCCAGTAGTGCCCCGGGACAGTCAACCTACGAGCAGTACTTC.

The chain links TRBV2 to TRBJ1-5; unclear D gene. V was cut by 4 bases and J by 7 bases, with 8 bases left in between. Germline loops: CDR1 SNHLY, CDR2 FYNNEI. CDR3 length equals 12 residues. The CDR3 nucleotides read TGTGCCAGCAGTGTAGGAGGGCAGCCCCAGCATTTT. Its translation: CASSVGGQPQHF.

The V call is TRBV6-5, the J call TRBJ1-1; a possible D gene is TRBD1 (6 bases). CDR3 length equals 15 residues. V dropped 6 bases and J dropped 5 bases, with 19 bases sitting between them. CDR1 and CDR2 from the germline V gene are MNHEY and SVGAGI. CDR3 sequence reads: CASSLGRGRGTEAFF. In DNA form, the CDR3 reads TGTGCCAGCAGCCTTGGTAGGGGAAGGGGGACTGAAGCTTTCTTT.

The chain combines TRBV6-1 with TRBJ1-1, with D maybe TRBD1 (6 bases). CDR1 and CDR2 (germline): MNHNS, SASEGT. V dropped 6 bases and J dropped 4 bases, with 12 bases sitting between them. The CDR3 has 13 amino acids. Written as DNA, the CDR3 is TGTGCCAGCAGCGACAGGCCAGGCACTGAAGCTTTCTTT. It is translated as CASSDRPGTEAFF.

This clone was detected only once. CDR3 coding DNA: TGTGCCAGCTCACCTGGGACAGATTCCTACGAGCAGTACTTC. This gives the protein CASSPGTDSYEQYF. This sequence joins TRBV18 and TRBJ2-7; TRBD1 matches 7 bases. CDR1 is KGHSH and CDR2 is LQKENI in the germline V gene. V shed 3 bases, J shed 1 base, and the junction held 3 bases outside the gene matches. The length of the CDR3 is 14 residues.

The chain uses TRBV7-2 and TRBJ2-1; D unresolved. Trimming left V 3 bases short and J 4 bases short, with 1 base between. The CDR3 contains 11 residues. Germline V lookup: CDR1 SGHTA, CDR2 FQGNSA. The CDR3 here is CASSFYNEQFF. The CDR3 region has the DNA TGTGCCAGCAGCTTTTACAATGAGCAGTTCTTC.

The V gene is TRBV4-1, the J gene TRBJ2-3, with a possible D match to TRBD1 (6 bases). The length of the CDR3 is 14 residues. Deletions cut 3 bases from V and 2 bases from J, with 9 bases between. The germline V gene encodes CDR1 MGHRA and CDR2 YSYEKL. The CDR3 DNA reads TGCGCCAGCAGCCATCAGGGGATCACAGATACGCAGTATTTT. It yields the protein CASSHQGITDTQYF.

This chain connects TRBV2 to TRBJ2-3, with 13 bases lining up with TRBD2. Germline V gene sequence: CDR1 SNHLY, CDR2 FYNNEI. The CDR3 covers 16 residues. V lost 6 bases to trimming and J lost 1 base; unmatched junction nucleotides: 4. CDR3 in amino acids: CASRVGLAGGTDTQYF. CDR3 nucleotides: TGTGCCAGCAGGGTTGGACTAGCGGGGGGCACAGATACGCAGTATTTT.

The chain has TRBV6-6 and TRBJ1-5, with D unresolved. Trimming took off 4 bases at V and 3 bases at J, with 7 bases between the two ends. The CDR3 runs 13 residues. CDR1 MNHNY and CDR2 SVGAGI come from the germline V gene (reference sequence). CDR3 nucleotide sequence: TGTGCCAGCAGTTGGAGGAACAATCAGCCCCAGCATTTT. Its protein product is CASSWRNNQPQHF.

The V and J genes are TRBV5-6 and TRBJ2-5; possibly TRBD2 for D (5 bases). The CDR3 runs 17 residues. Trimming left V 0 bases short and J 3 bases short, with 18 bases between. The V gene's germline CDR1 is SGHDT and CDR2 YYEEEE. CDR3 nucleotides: TGTGCCAGCAGCTTGGGGGCAACTAGTAGCGTTAAAGAGACCCAGTACTTC. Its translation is CASSLGATSSVKETQYF.

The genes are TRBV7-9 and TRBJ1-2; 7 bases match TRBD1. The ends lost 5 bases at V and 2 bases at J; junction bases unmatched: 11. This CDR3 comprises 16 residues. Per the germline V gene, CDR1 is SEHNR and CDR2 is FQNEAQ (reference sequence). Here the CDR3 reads CASSPLGQAINYGYTF. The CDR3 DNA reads TGTGCCAGCAGCCCCCTCGGACAGGCTATAAACTATGGCTACACCTTC.

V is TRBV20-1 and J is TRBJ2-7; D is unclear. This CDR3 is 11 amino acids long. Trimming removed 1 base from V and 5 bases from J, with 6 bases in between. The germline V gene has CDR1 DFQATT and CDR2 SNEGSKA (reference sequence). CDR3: CSARGHDEQYF. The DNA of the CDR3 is TGCAGTGCTAGAGGCCACGACGAGCAGTACTTC.